The clone carrying this T cell receptor beta chain was seen more than once but under ten times. Its antigen remains unknown. The sample is drawn from a study of identical twins. Study outcomes and limitations: Zero-insertion analyses could be partly confounded by invariant MAIT and iNKT cells. Not following the same donors, the study drew its conclusions from cross-sectional statistical analysis.

In germline, CDR1 is MGHRA, CDR2 YSYEKL. V lost 0 bases and J lost 2, with 8 bases in between. This CDR3 is built from 15 residues. Via MiXCR, TCRdb re-called the 5' RACE reads, giving one row per CDR3 protein. This table has hundreds of thousands of distinct CDR3 sequences, more than 6.5% appearing once. Another study also made use of these data, one on yellow fever vaccine responses in identical twins.

Sequencing input: PBMCs. This TCR came from a woman aged 18-30 years in good health. The rearrangement uses TRBV4-1 and TRBJ2-1, with D perhaps TRBD1 or TRBD2 (6 bases each). The CDR3 spells CASSQDGGPYNEQFF. The CDR3 DNA follows: TGCGCCAGCAGCCAAGACGGGGGCCCCTACAATGAGCAGTTCTTC.